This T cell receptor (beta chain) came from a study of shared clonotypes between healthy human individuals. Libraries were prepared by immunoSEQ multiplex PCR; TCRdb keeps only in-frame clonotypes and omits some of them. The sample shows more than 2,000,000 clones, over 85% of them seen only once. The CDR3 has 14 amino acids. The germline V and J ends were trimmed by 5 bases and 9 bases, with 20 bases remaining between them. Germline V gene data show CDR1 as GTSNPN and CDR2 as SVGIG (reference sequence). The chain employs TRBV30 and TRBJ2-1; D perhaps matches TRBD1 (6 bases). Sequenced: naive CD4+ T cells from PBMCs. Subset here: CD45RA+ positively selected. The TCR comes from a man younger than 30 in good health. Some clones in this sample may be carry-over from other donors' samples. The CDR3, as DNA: TGTGCCTGGCAAAGGGGGTATAGCTCCGGTGAGCAGTTCTTC. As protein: CAWQRGYSSGEQFF.